The 30 T cell receptor beta chains below come from one sample, sequenced in a study of blood T cell repertoires in COVID-19. This table comes from immunoSEQ multiplex PCR, and its TCRdb copy is limited to in-frame clones, with some not included. This sample yields some 130,000 clones, of which about nine tenths are seen a single time; about 9.4% belongs to the top ten. Sequencing used peripheral blood. These receptors all come from a man in his fifties with acute or convalescent COVID-19.

This sequence joins TRBV7-9 and TRBJ1-3; D not certain. This CDR3 comprises 11 residues. The germline CDR1 and CDR2 sequences are SEHNR and FQNEAQ (reference sequence). The V gene lost 5 bases and the J gene lost 11 bases, with 10 bases spanning the gap. The CDR3 here is CASSRGLAIYF. CDR3 bases: TGTGCCAGCAGCAGAGGACTTGCCATATATTTT.

The gene calls are TRBV25-1 and TRBJ2-1; D gene unclear. V was trimmed by 1 base and J by 4 bases, leaving 5 bases between them. CDR1 and CDR2 (germline): MGHDK, SYGVNS. This CDR3 is built from 13 residues. The CDR3 is CASSESGYNEQFF. The CDR3 DNA reads as TGTGCCAGCAGTGAATCCGGTTACAATGAGCAGTTCTTC.

The V gene is TRBV9, the J gene TRBJ1-1; D perhaps matches TRBD1 (5 bases). Trimming removed 0 bases from V and 4 bases from J, with 10 bases in between. Germline assignment: CDR1 SGDLS and CDR2 YYNGEE. The CDR3 sequence is 14 residues long. The CDR3 region has the DNA TGTGCCAGCAGCGTAGTTGCAGGGCCCACTGAAGCTTTCTTT. Protein product: CASSVVAGPTEAFF.

This clone was picked up a small number of times. The J gene is TRBJ1-2, the V gene TRBV6-5, with TRBD1 identical over 9 bases. V was pared by 6 bases and J by 6 bases, with 5 bases of the junction left unmatched. Per germline, CDR1 MNHEY and CDR2 SVGAGI. The CDR3 totals 13 residues. CDR3 sequence reads: CASRGQGRHGYTF. As DNA, the CDR3 is TGTGCCAGCAGAGGACAGGGGAGACATGGCTACACCTTC.

The CDR3 loop reads CASSSDSSKETQYF. The CDR3 coding sequence is TGTGCCAGCAGTTCCGACAGTTCAAAAGAGACCCAGTACTTC. V is TRBV28 and J is TRBJ2-5; weak D call: TRBD1 (5 bases). The CDR3 is 14 amino acids. Trimming cost V 4 bases and J 3 bases, with 12 bases left between them. The germline gives CDR1 MDHEN, CDR2 SYDVKM.

The gene calls are TRBV5-1 and TRBJ2-5, with 7 bases fitting TRBD2. Germline trimming cut 7 bases from V and 5 bases from J; bases unmatched to any gene: 8. Germline V lookup: CDR1 SGHRS, CDR2 YFSETQ. CDR3 length: 13 residues. This chain's CDR3 is CASGLMGGETQYF. In DNA, the CDR3 is TGCGCCAGCGGTCTAATGGGAGGGGAGACCCAGTACTTC.

V usage is TRBV19 and J usage is TRBJ2-7; 8 bases match TRBD1. Trimming took 6 bases from V and 5 from J; bases not matched to a gene: 9. Germline loops: CDR1 LNHDA, CDR2 SQIVND (reference sequence). The CDR3 consists of 14 residues. Written as DNA, the CDR3 is TGTGCCAGTAGCCGCCCCAGGGGGCACCACGAGCAGTACTTC. As protein: CASSRPRGHHEQYF.

The chain carries TRBV5-1 and TRBJ1-4; 7 positions agree with TRBD1. The CDR3 is 13 amino acids. Germline assignment: CDR1 SGHRS and CDR2 YFSETQ. Germline trimming cut 4 bases from V and 5 bases from J; bases unmatched to any gene: 2. The CDR3 bases are TGCGCCAGCAGCGTGGGACAGAATGAAAAACTGTTTTTT. This sequence encodes CASSVGQNEKLFF.

The V call is TRBV7-2, the J call TRBJ1-1; TRBD1 matches 8 bases. The CDR3 totals 14 residues. Germline CDR1 reads SGHTA; CDR2 reads FQGNSA. Trimming removed 5 bases from V and 0 bases from J; junction bases left unmatched: 2. CDR3 coding DNA: TGTGCCAGCAGCAGACAGGGGATGAACACTGAAGCTTTCTTT. Amino acids: CASSRQGMNTEAFF. The whole variable domain, remainder taken from reference TRBV7-2 and TRBJ1-1, is GAGVSQSPSNKVTEKGKDVELRCDPISGHTALYWYRQSLGQGLEFLIYFQGNSAPDKSGLPSDRFSAERTGGSVSTLTIQRTQQEDSAVYLCASSRQGMNTEAFFGQGTRLTVV.

The genes are TRBV5-1 and TRBJ2-1; 9 bases line up with TRBD2. CDR1 and CDR2 (germline): SGHRS, YFSETQ. V was pared by 6 bases and J by 1 base, with 8 bases of the junction left unmatched. The CDR3 contains 16 residues. CDR3 region: CASNPRGGASYNEQFF. CDR3 in DNA: TGCGCCAGCAATCCTCGCGGGGGGGCTTCCTACAATGAGCAGTTCTTC. The full variable domain, completed using reference TRBV5-1 and TRBJ2-1, is KAGVTQTPRYLIKTRGQQVTLSCSPISGHRSVSWYQQTPGQGLQFLFEYFSETQRNKGNFPGRFSGRQFSNSRSEMNVSTLELGDSALYLCASNPRGGASYNEQFFGPGTRLTVL.

The gene calls are TRBV5-4 and TRBJ1-2, with D unresolved. The length of the CDR3 is 14 residues. CDR1 and CDR2 from the germline V gene are SGHNT and YYREEE (reference sequence). Trimming took off 1 base at V and 4 bases at J, with 11 bases between the two ends. The CDR3 region is CASSLQAGSYGYTF. The CDR3, as DNA: TGTGCCAGCAGCTTGCAGGCGGGGTCCTATGGCTACACCTTC.

This clone occurred many times. The same CDR3 also results from other DNA sequences found in this sample. This chain joins TRBV15 and TRBJ1-1, with TRBD1 matching 7 bases. Germline trimming cut 9 bases from V and 0 bases from J; bases unmatched to any gene: 7. This CDR3 comprises 14 residues. From germline, CDR1 is LNHNV and CDR2 YYDKDF (reference sequence). In DNA, the CDR3 is TGTGCCACGAGAGGGGGGACAGTGAACACTGAAGCTTTCTTT. It yields the protein CATRGGTVNTEAFF.

The chain couples TRBV10-2 to TRBJ1-5, with D unresolved. The V gene lost 4 bases and the J gene lost 1 base, with 8 bases spanning the gap. There are 14 residues in the CDR3. CDR1 WSHSY and CDR2 SAAADI come from the germline V gene. DNA of the CDR3: TGCGCCAGCAGTGCCGTTCAGAGCAATCAGCCCCAGCATTTT. This codes for CASSAVQSNQPQHF.

The chain combines TRBV15 with TRBJ2-5; weak D call: TRBD1 (5 bases). The CDR3 is 15 amino acids. V was pared by 0 bases and J by 4 bases, with 12 bases between. Germline-derived CDR1 and CDR2 are LNHNV and YYDKDF (reference sequence). The CDR3 DNA reads as TGTGCCACCAGCAGAGATGTGGGGCCCGTAGAGACCCAGTACTTC. Residues: CATSRDVGPVETQYF.

The chain employs TRBV11-2 and TRBJ1-5, with no clear D. The germline V gene encodes CDR1 SGHAT and CDR2 FQNNGV. The CDR3 runs to 13 residues. Trimming pared 0 bases from V and 9 bases from J, leaving 9 bases between. The CDR3 bases are TGTGCCAGCAGCTTAGATCGGGGAAGGCCCCAGCATTTT. It codes for CASSLDRGRPQHF.

V and J are TRBV5-1 and TRBJ1-2, with D maybe TRBD1 (6 bases). This CDR3 is 14 amino acids long. The germline V and J ends were trimmed by 3 bases and 5 bases, with 14 bases remaining between them. Germline loops: CDR1 SGHRS, CDR2 YFSETQ. The CDR3 loop reads CASSSGGGDYGYTF. The CDR3 nucleotides read TGCGCCAGCAGCTCCGGAGGGGGGGATTATGGCTACACCTTC.

V usage is TRBV6-5 and J usage is TRBJ2-7, with 8 bases aligning to TRBD1. Trimming removed 9 bases from V and 3 bases from J; junction bases left unmatched: 7. This CDR3 is 13 amino acids long. Germline lookup yields CDR1 MNHEY and CDR2 SVGAGI. The CDR3 DNA sequence: TGTGCCAGTGCCGCCGACAGGGGCTACGAGCAGTACTTC. Protein: CASAADRGYEQYF.

The gene calls are TRBV7-2 and TRBJ1-2; 9 positions match TRBD1. With 1 base clipped from V and 5 bases from J, the junction kept 5 bases outside the gene matches. CDR1 is SGHTA and CDR2 is FQGNSA in the germline V gene. The CDR3 is 15 residues long. The CDR3 sequence is CASSLGGQGHYGYTF. In nucleotides, the CDR3 is TGTGCCAGCAGCTTAGGGGGACAGGGTCATTATGGCTACACCTTC.

The V call is TRBV5-1, the J call TRBJ1-6; 11 nucleotides line up with TRBD1. With V trimmed by 2 bases and J by 8 bases, 3 bases remained unmatched. There are 15 residues in the CDR3. The germline V gene encodes CDR1 SGHRS and CDR2 YFSETQ. The CDR3 DNA reads TGCGCCAGCAGCTTAGGACAGGGGGCTGATTCACCCCTCCACTTT. Its translation: CASSLGQGADSPLHF.

The CDR3 sequence is CASRRTVGNTIYF. CDR3 in DNA: TGTGCCAGCAGACGGACAGTGGGAAACACCATATATTTT. V is TRBV6-5 and J is TRBJ1-3, with D possibly being TRBD1 (6 bases). This CDR3 spans 13 amino acids. Germline assignment: CDR1 MNHEY and CDR2 SVGAGI. Between the trimmed V and J ends, which lost 6 bases and 4 bases, there was a span of 10 bases.

The V call is TRBV27, the J call TRBJ1-6, with a possible D match to TRBD1 (5 bases). CDR3 length: 16 residues. Germline V gene lookup returns CDR1 MNHEY and CDR2 SMNVEV (reference sequence). The V end lost 5 bases, the J end lost 10 bases, and 21 bases lay between the germline ends. Written as DNA, the CDR3 is TGTGCCAGCAGTACGTTTGGGGGGATATTAGAATCACCCCTCCACTTT. Protein product: CASSTFGGILESPLHF.

The chain has TRBV5-1 and TRBJ1-3; D is perhaps TRBD1 (5 bases). Per germline, CDR1 SGHRS and CDR2 YFSETQ. With 7 bases removed from V and 0 bases from J, the gap between germline ends came to 11 bases. The CDR3 totals 14 residues. CDR3 loop: CASSTGSSGNTIYF. CDR3 nucleotide sequence: TGCGCCAGCTCCACAGGTAGCTCTGGAAACACCATATATTTT.

The V and J genes are TRBV10-3 and TRBJ2-3; TRBD1 matches 8 bases. The V segment lost 5 bases and the J segment 2 bases; nucleotides outside the gene matches: 6. CDR3 size: 15 residues. Germline CDR1 and CDR2: ENHRY and SYGVKD. The CDR3 reads CAISTGQAYTDTQYF. The CDR3 DNA reads as TGTGCCATCAGTACGGGACAGGCGTACACAGATACGCAGTATTTT.

The genes are TRBV5-5 and TRBJ2-2, with TRBD1 matching over 8 bases. CDR1 SGHKS and CDR2 YYEKEE come from the germline V gene (reference sequence). The ends lost 4 bases at V and 6 bases at J; junction bases unmatched: 14. The CDR3 runs to 17 residues. The CDR3 DNA follows: TGTGCCAGCAGCCTAGCAGCATGGGCAGGGGGCGCCGGGGAGCTGTTTTTT. Translated: CASSLAAWAGGAGELFF.

The chain links TRBV6-6 to TRBJ2-2, with 7 bases that match TRBD1. The V gene end was trimmed by 6 bases and the J gene end by 7 bases; junction bases not matched to a gene: 11. Germline CDR1 is MNHNY and CDR2 is SVGAGI (reference sequence). The CDR3 is made up of 15 amino acids. The CDR3 protein is CASSFTGQEIGELFF. The CDR3 nucleotides read TGTGCCAGCAGCTTTACCGGACAGGAAATCGGGGAGCTGTTTTTT.

The chain recombines TRBV9 with TRBJ2-7; TRBD1 might be the D (5 bases). This CDR3 has 14 amino acids. CDR1 is SGDLS and CDR2 is YYNGEE in the germline V gene. Trimming took 1 base from V and 3 from J, leaving 11 bases between them. The CDR3 sequence: CASSVSSGNYEQYF. As DNA, the CDR3 is TGTGCCAGCAGCGTATCGTCAGGGAACTACGAGCAGTACTTC.

J is TRBJ2-1 and V is TRBV11-2, with 10 bases lining up with TRBD2. The CDR3 has 16 amino acids. Germline V gene sequence: CDR1 SGHAT, CDR2 FQNNGV. Losses at the gene ends were 4 bases for V and 3 bases for J; bases not matched to a gene: 6. CDR3 bases: TGTGCCAGCAGCTCCCCTAGGACTAGCGGCTACAATGAGCAGTTCTTC. It encodes CASSSPRTSGYNEQFF.

The V call is TRBV9, the J call TRBJ1-1; D call uncertain. Germline V gives CDR1 SGDLS, CDR2 YYNGEE. Trimming cost V 0 bases and J 5 bases, with 8 bases left between them. This CDR3 spans 13 amino acids. CDR3: CASSVVPETEAFF. The CDR3, as DNA: TGTGCCAGCAGCGTAGTACCCGAGACTGAAGCTTTCTTT.

The rearrangement uses TRBV10-2 and TRBJ1-5; 10 nucleotides match TRBD1. The CDR3 runs to 14 residues. V lost 6 bases and J lost 5; bases outside the gene matches: 4. CDR1 WSHSY and CDR2 SAAADI come from the germline V gene. The CDR3 region is CASRGQGLDQPQHF. CDR3 coding DNA: TGCGCCAGCAGGGGACAGGGGTTAGATCAGCCCCAGCATTTT.

Concerning this clone itself: The same CDR3 can be traced to other DNA sequences in this sample. The V and J genes are TRBV9 and TRBJ2-3; D unresolved. Trimming stripped 0 bases from V and 5 bases from J, with 4 bases between. Germline V gene lookup returns CDR1 SGDLS and CDR2 YYNGEE. CDR3 size: 12 residues. CDR3 region: CASSVALDTQYF. For the CDR3, the DNA is TGTGCCAGCAGCGTAGCGTTAGATACGCAGTATTTT. Full variable domain (outside the CDR3, taken from reference TRBV9 and TRBJ2-3): DSGVTQTPKHLITATGQRVTLRCSPRSGDLSVYWYQQSLDQGLQFLIQYYNGEERAKGNILERFSAQQFPDLHSELNLSSLELGDSALYFCASSVALDTQYFGPGTRLTVL.